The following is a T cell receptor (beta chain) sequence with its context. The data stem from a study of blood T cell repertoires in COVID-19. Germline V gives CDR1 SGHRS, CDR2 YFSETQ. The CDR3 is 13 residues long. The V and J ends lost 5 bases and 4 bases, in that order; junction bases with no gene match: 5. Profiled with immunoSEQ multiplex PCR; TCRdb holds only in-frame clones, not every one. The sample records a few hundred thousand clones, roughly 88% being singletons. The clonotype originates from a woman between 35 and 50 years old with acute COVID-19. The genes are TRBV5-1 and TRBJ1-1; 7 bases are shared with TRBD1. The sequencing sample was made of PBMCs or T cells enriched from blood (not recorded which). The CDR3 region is CASSLPGGTEAFF. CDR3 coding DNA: TGCGCCAGCAGTCTCCCAGGGGGCACTGAAGCTTTCTTT.